This T cell receptor (beta chain) is from a study of T cells in localized non-small cell lung cancer. Germline CDR1 LGHNT, CDR2 FRNRAP. The CDR3 sequence is 13 residues long. Unmatched junction bases numbered 7, after V lost 11 bases and J lost 2 bases. This clone occurred once. Measured with immunoSEQ multiplex PCR; TCRdb has only the in-frame clones, and not every one. Of tens of thousands of clones listed, roughly 80% are singletons. The material was PBMCs, obtained before any cancer treatment. This chain connects TRBV12-5 to TRBJ2-7; 9 bases agree with TRBD1. This TCR derives from a man aged 35-75 years with stage II lung adenocarcinoma. The CDR3 here is CACGTGPPYEQYF. The CDR3 bases are TGTGCTTGCGGGACAGGGCCCCCCTACGAGCAGTACTTC.